The 2 T cell receptor beta chains in this list originate from one sample, sequenced in a study of blood T cells in healthy people across ages (dated by TCRdb to 2015 to 2017). The protocol used for the library was 5' RACE. The sequencing machine was an Illumina HiSeq 2500. A second PCR of about 7 to 12 cycles was performed with a sample-barcoded 5' primer and a J-beta primer mix. The public reads were run again by TCRdb, first through fastp at Q25 and then through MiXCR, and only productive beta chains were kept. Merged by CDR3 protein, the rows form single entries marked with the most common genes and DNA. This sample has 1.5 million or so distinct CDR3 sequences in its table, and roughly 45% of those were observed once. The top ten hold approximately 7.9% of the sample. The material sequenced was blood. The receptors stem from a woman aged 18-30 years in good health.

This clonotype was observed a few times. V and J are TRBV3-1 and TRBJ1-1; perhaps TRBD1 as D (5 bases). This CDR3 comprises 15 residues. V was pared by 1 base and J by 1 base, with 10 bases between. In germline, CDR1 is LGHDT, CDR2 YNNKEL (reference sequence). The CDR3 sequence: CASSQAQGQNTEAFF. CDR3 DNA: TGTGCCAGCAGCCAAGCGCAGGGTCAGAACACTGAAGCTTTCTTT.

This clonotype was found once. The CDR3: CASSPLGTLNYGYTF. The CDR3 coding sequence is TGCGCCAGCAGCCCCCTTGGGACACTTAACTATGGCTACACCTTC. The J gene is TRBJ1-2, the V gene TRBV4-1; D might be TRBD1 (6 bases). Deletions cut 4 bases from V and 1 base from J, with 13 bases between. From germline, CDR1 is MGHRA and CDR2 YSYEKL. The CDR3 has 15 amino acids.